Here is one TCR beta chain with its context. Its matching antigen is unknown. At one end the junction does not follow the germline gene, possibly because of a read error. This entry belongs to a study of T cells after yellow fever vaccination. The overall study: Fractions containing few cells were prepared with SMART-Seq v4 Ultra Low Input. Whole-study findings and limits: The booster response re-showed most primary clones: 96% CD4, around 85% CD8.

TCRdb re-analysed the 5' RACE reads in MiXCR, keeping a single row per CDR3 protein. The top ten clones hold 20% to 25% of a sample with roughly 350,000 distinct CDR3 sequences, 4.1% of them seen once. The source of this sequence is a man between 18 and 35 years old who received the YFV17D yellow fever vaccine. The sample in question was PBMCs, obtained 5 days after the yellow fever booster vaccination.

CDR3 protein: CASSYSTGGMKILVF. The CDR3 bases are TGTGCCAGCAGTTACTCAACAGGAGGAATGAAAATTCTCGTTTTT. The rearrangement joins TRBV6-5 to TRBJ1-4, with D perhaps TRBD1 (5 bases). CDR3 length: 15 residues. Germline-derived CDR1 and CDR2 are MNHEY and SVGAGI.